This T cell receptor (beta chain) came from a study of identifying expanded T cells in peripheral blood (dated by TCRdb to the late 2010s). In terms of the full investigation: Technical replicates were generated by sequencing separate aliquots of the same genomic DNA pool, with four replicates compared pairwise.

During the collection period, no infections or other immune events were recorded for the healthy donors. Blood repertoires from healthy donors were used as a training cohort for calibrating time-dependent variance in a beta-binomial model of differential abundance of T-cell clones. The training cohort comprised some 10 healthy donors, 3 female and 7 male. On average the donors were about 45 years old, and their ages spanned 29 to 64 years. Obtained from a commercial supplier, whole blood was collected from each healthy donor at three time points set approximately two weeks apart. Genomic DNA was extracted from unsorted whole blood for immunosequencing. As concerns this clone: No cognate antigen has been identified for it. There are no base qualities to consult, and no much larger clone falls within one base.

The CDR3 runs 15 residues from the cysteine to the phenylalanine. The kept DNA is CDR3 alone, 45 bases in frame from the first base. Trimming costs V 4 bases and J 4 bases, and their ends lie 17 bases apart. CDR1 SGHAT and CDR2 FQDESV are derived from the germline V gene (reference sequence). Study-wide findings and limitations: The authors expected that biological variance in healthy repertoires might rise further over much longer intervals, such as months to years. The binomial model flagged around 1.1 differentially abundant clones between technical replicates, compared with about 16.4 over about 2 weeks and 18 to 20 over around four weeks. In all healthy donors, the variance in clone template counts between samples taken two weeks apart rose significantly as total template count increased. Across all healthy-donor time intervals, the beta-binomial model significantly lowered both the number of clones called differentially abundant and the false-positive rate.

TCRbeta CDR3 regions were profiled with the immunoSEQ Assay using bias-controlled multiplex PCR amplification of genomic DNA. On the authors' methods: The absolute abundance of each unique TCRbeta CDR3 region was quantified after sequences were collapsed and filtered. Differential abundance was assessed using a binomial (Fisher-equivalent) model and a beta-binomial model in which time-dependent variance fitted from healthy donors was added. Any clone with fewer than 5 combined templates was excluded, and a clone was called differentially abundant if its Benjamini-Hochberg FDR was below 0.01. In the beta-binomial model, variance was expressed as a function of the total template count across the two samples, in the form v = (b*log(k)+a)^2. TCRdb re-hosts the immuneACCESS table, in-frame sequences only. Its copies lack some clones; in the studies checked, an unresolved V gene accounts for under half of them, and the cause for the rest is not known. V, J and clone size are those of that table, while D and trimming were read from the DNA. This sample has tens of thousands of clones in its table, and roughly 84% of those were observed once. The top ten clones comprise roughly a fifth of the sample.

The TCR comes from a person aged 18 to 69 in good health. Recombination joined TRBV11-1 with TRBJ2-7, with the D gene call left open. The source material was blood. The CDR3 region has the sequence CASSSRSPGSYEQYF. In nucleotides, the sequence is TGTGCCAGCAGCTCCCGCAGCCCCGGTAGTTACGAGCAGTACTTC. Here the CDR3 is joined to the reference TRBV11-1 and TRBJ2-7 genes, and the full variable domain is: EAEVAQSPRYKITEKSQAVAFWCDPISGHATLYWYRQILGQGPELLVQFQDESVVDDSQLPKDRFSAERLKGVDSTLKIQPAELGDSAMYLCASSSRSPGSYEQYFGPGTRLTVT.